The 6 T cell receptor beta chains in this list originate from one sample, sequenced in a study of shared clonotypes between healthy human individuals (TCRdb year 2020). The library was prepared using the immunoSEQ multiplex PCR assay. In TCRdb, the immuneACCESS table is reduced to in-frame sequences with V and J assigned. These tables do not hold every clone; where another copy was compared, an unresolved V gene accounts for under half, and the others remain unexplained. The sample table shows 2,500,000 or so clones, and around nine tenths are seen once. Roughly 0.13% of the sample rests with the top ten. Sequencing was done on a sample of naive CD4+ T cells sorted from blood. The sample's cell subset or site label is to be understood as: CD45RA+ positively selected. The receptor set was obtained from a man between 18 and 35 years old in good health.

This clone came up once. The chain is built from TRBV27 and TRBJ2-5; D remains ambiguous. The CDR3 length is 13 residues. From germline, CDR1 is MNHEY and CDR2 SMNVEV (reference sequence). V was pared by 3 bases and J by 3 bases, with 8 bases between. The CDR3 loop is CASSLWAEETQYF. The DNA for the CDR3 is TGTGCCAGCAGTTTGTGGGCGGAAGAGACCCAGTACTTC.

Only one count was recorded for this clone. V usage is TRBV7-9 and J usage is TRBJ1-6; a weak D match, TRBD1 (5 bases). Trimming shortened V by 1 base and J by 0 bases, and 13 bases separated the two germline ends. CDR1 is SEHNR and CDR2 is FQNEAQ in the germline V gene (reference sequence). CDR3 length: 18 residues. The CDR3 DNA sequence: TGTGCCAGCAGCTTAGGCTCAGGGTTTTCCTCCTATAATTCACCCCTCCACTTT. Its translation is CASSLGSGFSSYNSPLHF.

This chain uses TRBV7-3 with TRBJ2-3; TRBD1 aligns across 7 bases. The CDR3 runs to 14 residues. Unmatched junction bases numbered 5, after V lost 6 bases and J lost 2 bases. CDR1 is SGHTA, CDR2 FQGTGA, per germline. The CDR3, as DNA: TGTGCCAGCAGTCAAACAGGGGCCACAGATACGCAGTATTTT. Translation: CASSQTGATDTQYF.

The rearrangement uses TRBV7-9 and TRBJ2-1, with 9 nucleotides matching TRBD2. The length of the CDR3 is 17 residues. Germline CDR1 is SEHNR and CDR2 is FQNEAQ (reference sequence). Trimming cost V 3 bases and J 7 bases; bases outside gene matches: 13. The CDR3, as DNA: TGTGCCAGCAGCTTCCCCAGGGGTAGCGGGAGTTTTAATGAGCAGTTCTTC. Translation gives CASSFPRGSGSFNEQFF. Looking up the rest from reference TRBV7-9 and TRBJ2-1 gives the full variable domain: DTGVSQNPRHKITKRGQNVTFRCDPISEHNRLYWYRQTLGQGPEFLTYFQNEAQLEKSRLLSDRFSAERPKGSFSTLEIQRTEQGDSAMYLCASSFPRGSGSFNEQFFGPGTRLTVL.

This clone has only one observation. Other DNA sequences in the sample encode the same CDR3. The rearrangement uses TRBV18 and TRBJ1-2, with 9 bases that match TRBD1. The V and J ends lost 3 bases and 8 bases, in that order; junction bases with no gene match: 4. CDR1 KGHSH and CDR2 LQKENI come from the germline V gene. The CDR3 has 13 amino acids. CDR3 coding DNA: TGTGCCAGCTCACCTGGGACAGGGAGAGGCTACACCTTC. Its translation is CASSPGTGRGYTF.

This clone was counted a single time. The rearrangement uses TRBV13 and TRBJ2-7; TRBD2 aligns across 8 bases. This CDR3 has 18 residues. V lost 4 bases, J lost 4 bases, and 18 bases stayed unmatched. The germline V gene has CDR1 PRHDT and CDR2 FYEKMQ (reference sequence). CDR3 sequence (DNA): TGTGCCAGCAGCTCCTCAAGCGGGGGCGGGAGTCGAACTTACGAGCAGTACTTC. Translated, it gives CASSSSSGGGSRTYEQYF.